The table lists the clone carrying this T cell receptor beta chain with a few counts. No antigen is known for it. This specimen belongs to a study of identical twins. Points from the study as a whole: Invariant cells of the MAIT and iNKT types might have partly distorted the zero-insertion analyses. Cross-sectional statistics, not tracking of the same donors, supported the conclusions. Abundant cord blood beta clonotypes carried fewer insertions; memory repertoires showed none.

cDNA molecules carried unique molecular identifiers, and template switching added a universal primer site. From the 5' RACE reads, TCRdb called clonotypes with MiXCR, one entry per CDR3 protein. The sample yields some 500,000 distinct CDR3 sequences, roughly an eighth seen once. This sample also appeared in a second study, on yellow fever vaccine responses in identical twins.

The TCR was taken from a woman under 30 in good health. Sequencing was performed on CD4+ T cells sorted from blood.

CDR3 protein: CASSIWGRDRAFF. The CDR3 coding sequence is TGCGCCAGCAGCATTTGGGGACGGGACAGGGCGTTCTTT. This chain joins TRBV5-1 and TRBJ1-1; 9 bases match TRBD1. Germline V CDR1 and CDR2: SGHRS, YFSETQ. Trimming took 4 bases from V and 14 from J; bases not matched to a gene: 12. The CDR3 extends over 13 amino acids.